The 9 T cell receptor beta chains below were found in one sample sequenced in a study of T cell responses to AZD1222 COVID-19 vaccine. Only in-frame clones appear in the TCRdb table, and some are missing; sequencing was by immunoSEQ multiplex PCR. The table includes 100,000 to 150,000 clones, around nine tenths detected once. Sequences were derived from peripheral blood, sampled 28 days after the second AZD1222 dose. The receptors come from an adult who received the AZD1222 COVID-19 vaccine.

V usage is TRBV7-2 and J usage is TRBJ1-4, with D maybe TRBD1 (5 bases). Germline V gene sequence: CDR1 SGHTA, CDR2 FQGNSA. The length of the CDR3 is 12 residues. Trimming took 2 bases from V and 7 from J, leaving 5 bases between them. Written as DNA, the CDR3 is TGTGCCAGCAGCTTACAGGGTGAAAAACTGTTTTTT. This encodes CASSLQGEKLFF.

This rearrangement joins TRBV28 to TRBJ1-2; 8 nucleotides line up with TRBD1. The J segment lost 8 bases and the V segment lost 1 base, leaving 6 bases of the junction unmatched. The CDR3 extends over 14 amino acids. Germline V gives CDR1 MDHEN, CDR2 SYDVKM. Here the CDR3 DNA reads TGTGCCAGCAGTTTATTGCAGGGGGCCTGGGGCTACACCTTC. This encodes CASSLLQGAWGYTF.

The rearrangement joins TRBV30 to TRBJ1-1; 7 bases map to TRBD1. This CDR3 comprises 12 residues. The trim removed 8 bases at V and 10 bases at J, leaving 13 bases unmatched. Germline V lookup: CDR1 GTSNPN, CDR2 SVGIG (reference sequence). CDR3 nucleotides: TGTGCCGCCGTTAGAGGGGGCGGCGGAGCTTTCTTT. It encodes CAAVRGGGGAFF.

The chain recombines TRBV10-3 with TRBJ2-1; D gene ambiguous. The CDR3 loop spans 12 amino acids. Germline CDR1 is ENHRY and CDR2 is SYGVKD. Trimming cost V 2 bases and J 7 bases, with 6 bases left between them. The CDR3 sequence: CAISEMRNEQFF. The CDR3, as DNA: TGTGCCATCAGTGAGATGAGGAATGAGCAGTTCTTC.

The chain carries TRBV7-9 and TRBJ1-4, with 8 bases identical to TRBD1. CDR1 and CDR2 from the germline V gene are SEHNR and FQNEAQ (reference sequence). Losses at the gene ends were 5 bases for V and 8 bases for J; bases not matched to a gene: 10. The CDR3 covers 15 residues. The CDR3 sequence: CASSGGGQGAEKLFF. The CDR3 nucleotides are TGTGCCAGCAGCGGAGGAGGGCAGGGGGCGGAAAAACTGTTTTTT.

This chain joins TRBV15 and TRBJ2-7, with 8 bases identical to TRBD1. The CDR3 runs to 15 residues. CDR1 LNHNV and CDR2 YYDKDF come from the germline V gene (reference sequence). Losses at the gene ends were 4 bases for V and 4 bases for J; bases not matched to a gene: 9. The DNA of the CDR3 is TGTGCCACCAGCAATAGACAGGGGCCCAGTTACGAGCAGTACTTC. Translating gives CATSNRQGPSYEQYF.

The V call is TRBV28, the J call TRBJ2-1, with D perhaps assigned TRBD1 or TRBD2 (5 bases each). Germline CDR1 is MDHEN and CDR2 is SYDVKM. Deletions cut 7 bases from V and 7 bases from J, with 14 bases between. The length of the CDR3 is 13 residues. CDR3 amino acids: CASNAHWGNEQFF. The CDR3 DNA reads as TGTGCCAGCAATGCCCATTGGGGGAATGAGCAGTTCTTC.

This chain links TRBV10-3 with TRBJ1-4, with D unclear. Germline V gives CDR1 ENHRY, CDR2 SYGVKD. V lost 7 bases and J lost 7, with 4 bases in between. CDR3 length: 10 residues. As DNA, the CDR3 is TGTGCCATCAAGACTGAAAAACTGTTTTTT. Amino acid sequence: CAIKTEKLFF.

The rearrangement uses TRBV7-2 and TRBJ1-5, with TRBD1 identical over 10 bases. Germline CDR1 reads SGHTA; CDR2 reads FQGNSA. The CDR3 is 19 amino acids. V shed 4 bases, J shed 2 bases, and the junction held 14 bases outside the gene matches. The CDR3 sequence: CASSSYPSVGTGGNQPQHF. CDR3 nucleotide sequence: TGTGCCAGCAGCTCTTACCCCTCTGTTGGGACAGGGGGCAATCAGCCCCAGCATTTT.